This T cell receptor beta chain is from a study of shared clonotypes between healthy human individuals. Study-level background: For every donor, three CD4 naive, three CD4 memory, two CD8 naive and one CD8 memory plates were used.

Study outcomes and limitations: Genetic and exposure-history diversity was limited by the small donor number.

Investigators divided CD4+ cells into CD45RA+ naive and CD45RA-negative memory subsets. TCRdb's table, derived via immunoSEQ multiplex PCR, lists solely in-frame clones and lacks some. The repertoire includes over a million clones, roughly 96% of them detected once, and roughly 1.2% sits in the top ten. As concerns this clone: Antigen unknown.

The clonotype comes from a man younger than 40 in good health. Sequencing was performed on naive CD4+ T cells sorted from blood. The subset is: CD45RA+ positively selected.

The CDR3 nucleotides are TGTGCCAGCAGCCGGGGACATGGGGATGAAAAACTGTTTTTT. Amino acids: CASSRGHGDEKLFF. This rearrangement joins TRBV6-5 to TRBJ1-4; a weak D match, TRBD1 (6 bases). Trimming cost V 6 bases and J 6 bases, with 14 bases left between them. CDR3 size: 14 residues. Germline V gene data show CDR1 as MNHEY and CDR2 as SVGAGI.